A selection of T cell receptor beta chains follows, all from one sample in a study of shared clonotypes between healthy human individuals. Assay used: immunoSEQ multiplex PCR; TCRdb lists only in-frame clones, some missing. This table holds some 240,000 clones, approximately 70% found once. The specimen sequenced was memory CD4+ T cells sorted from blood. These receptors all stem from a man aged 25-40 years in good health. Both conserved end residues are part of each CDR3.

V gene: TRBV9; CDR3 protein: CASYPPRISYEQYF
V gene: TRBV6-1; CDR3 protein: CASSEAWPGGDYEQYF
V gene: TRBV30; CDR3 protein: CAWSLREADTQYF
V gene: TRBV15; CDR3 protein: CATSRGDRFTYEQYF
V gene: TRBV5-1; CDR3 protein: CASFPGQPNTGELFF
V gene: TRBV6-5; CDR3 protein: CASSYDTNYEQYF
V gene: TRBV5-6; CDR3 protein: CASSLLGFEKLFF
V gene: TRBV20-1; CDR3 protein: CSARGTAEQYF
V gene: TRBV23-1; CDR3 protein: CASSQSTGGVYNEQFF
V gene: TRBV28; CDR3 protein: CASSLTGTGTISYGYTF
V gene: TRBV6-5; CDR3 protein: CAPVGGTGGTQYF
V gene: TRBV11-2; CDR3 protein: CASSLFTTGGTNEKLFF
V gene: TRBV9; CDR3 protein: CASSVGPTGGLETQYF
V gene: TRBV2; CDR3 protein: CASSDLRGRDGYTF
V gene: TRBV18; CDR3 protein: CASSPLTSGSSYNEQFF
V gene: TRBV28; CDR3 protein: CATEQGGFGQPQHF
V gene: TRBV28; CDR3 protein: CASSTPTGNIQYF
V gene: TRBV4-2; CDR3 protein: CASSQSLGEETQYF
V gene: TRBV6-1; CDR3 protein: CASSMQGVGELFF
V gene: TRBV2; CDR3 protein: CASRDKLANEKLFF
V gene: TRBV2; CDR3 protein: CASSVGSVYGYTF
V gene: TRBV9; CDR3 protein: CASSVGSGGTYEQYF
V gene: TRBV9; CDR3 protein: CASSPFGAGGIGGETQYF
V gene: TRBV28; CDR3 protein: CASRVTVSYEQYF
V gene: TRBV9; CDR3 protein: CASSVGREIRTDTQYF
V gene: TRBV7-8; CDR3 protein: CASGRGRNQPQHF
V gene: TRBV2; CDR3 protein: CASSSPDRGTNEQFF
V gene: TRBV5-1; CDR3 protein: CASSYSSGRATDTQYF
V gene: TRBV5-4; CDR3 protein: CASSQEPNEDTQYF
V gene: TRBV15; CDR3 protein: CATRPGLATGTGELFF
V gene: TRBV15; CDR3 protein: CATSRVLVAGEYNEQYF
V gene: TRBV19; CDR3 protein: CASTPVEGAYNEQFF
V gene: TRBV10-3; CDR3 protein: CAISEGGEYEQYF
V gene: TRBV29-1; CDR3 protein: CSVEYQGNTEAFF
V gene: TRBV18; CDR3 protein: CASSPGSFAGGYEQYF
V gene: TRBV7-2; CDR3 protein: CASSFDRRKTGELFF
V gene: TRBV6-5; CDR3 protein: CASSYSTIQDTEAFF
V gene: TRBV29-1; CDR3 protein: CSVSGTSGRAGVQFF
V gene: TRBV13; CDR3 protein: CASSLRGTGELFF
V gene: TRBV29-1; CDR3 protein: CSETSGSYNEQFF